This T cell receptor beta chain was profiled in a study of T cell repertoires and Cas9 in healthy adults. Findings of the study overall: Reportedly, SpCas9-reactive effector T cell proliferation and function were mitigated by SpCas9-reactive Tregs in vitro.

Germline V gene lookup returns CDR1 SGHRS and CDR2 YFSETQ. This CDR3 is built from 15 residues. Deletions cut 0 bases from V and 2 bases from J, with 10 bases between. TCRdb keeps only in-frame clones here, not all; method: immunoSEQ multiplex PCR. Of approximately 23,000 clones detected, roughly nine tenths appear once; the ten largest clones hold about 1.6%. With regard to this clone: Its antigen is still unknown.

Material: CD4+ effector T cells (CD127+, CD25-, CD137-, CD154-) from PBMCs; culture status not recorded. This rearrangement joins TRBV5-1 to TRBJ2-3; a possible D gene is TRBD2 (5 bases). This TCR derives from a human donor in good health. The chain's CDR3 is CASSLGPEDTDTQYF. The CDR3 DNA follows: TGCGCCAGCAGCTTGGGGCCGGAGGACACAGATACGCAGTATTTT.